The 28 T cell receptor beta chains below all came from one sample that was sequenced in a study of shared clonotypes between healthy human individuals (dated by TCRdb to about 2020). The library came from the immunoSEQ multiplex PCR assay. TCRdb holds this immuneACCESS table with in-frame rearrangements only. Some clones are missing; in checked studies, unresolved V genes explain under half, and the rest has no known cause. This sample comprises around 530,000 clones, roughly 79% of them detected only once. Of the sample, 12% falls within the top ten clones. Material for sequencing was PBMCs. Every receptor here comes from a woman in her forties in good health. Some clones in this sample may be carry-over from other donors' samples.

The chain carries TRBV4-1 and TRBJ1-4; D is possibly TRBD1 (5 bases). CDR3 size: 16 residues. Trimming removed 2 bases from V and 4 bases from J, with 14 bases in between. Germline V gene lookup returns CDR1 MGHRA and CDR2 YSYEKL. The CDR3, as DNA: TGCGCCAGCAGCCAACCGTCCCGGGACCTTAATGAAAAACTGTTTTTT. Translated, it gives CASSQPSRDLNEKLFF.

The rearrangement joins TRBV15 to TRBJ2-7; possible D gene TRBD1, 5 bases. V lost 1 base to trimming and J lost 0 bases, with 13 bases between them. There are 16 residues in the CDR3. Germline CDR1 LNHNV, CDR2 YYDKDF (reference sequence). The CDR3 DNA follows: TGTGCCACCAGCAGAGTAGGGGCTATTCCCTCCTACGAGCAGTACTTC. Protein product: CATSRVGAIPSYEQYF. The whole variable domain, filled in from reference TRBV15 and TRBJ2-7, reads DAMVIQNPRYQVTQFGKPVTLSCSQTLNHNVMYWYQQKSSQAPKLLFHYYDKDFNNEADTPDNFQSRRPNTSFCFLDIRSPGLGDTAMYLCATSRVGAIPSYEQYFGPGTRLTVT.

The chain links TRBV6-6 to TRBJ2-5, with TRBD1 matching 7 bases. The DNA end lines up better with TRBJ2-7; the J call may be wrong. CDR1 is MNHNY and CDR2 is SVGAGI in the germline V gene (reference sequence). The CDR3 runs 15 residues. CDR3 coding DNA: TGTGCCAGCAGTACCTACAGGGGTGGGTCCTACGAGCAGTACTTC. It translates to CASSTYRGGSYEQYF.

This chain joins TRBV5-1 and TRBJ1-2, with D possibly TRBD1 on 6 matching bases. This CDR3 comprises 14 residues. Germline values: CDR1 SGHRS, CDR2 YFSETQ. Trimming cost V 3 bases and J 6 bases, with 15 bases left between them. The CDR3 nucleotides read TGCGCCAGCAGCTCTCCTCCGGGGGGCGATGGCTACACCTTC. Translated, it gives CASSSPPGGDGYTF.

The chain recombines TRBV10-3 with TRBJ2-1; TRBD2 matches at 7 bases. V lost 2 bases, J lost 5 bases, and 15 bases stayed unmatched. From germline, CDR1 is ENHRY and CDR2 SYGVKD. The CDR3 runs to 18 residues. CDR3 protein: CAISEGTRGGSFHNEQFF. In nucleotides, the CDR3 is TGTGCCATCAGTGAGGGTACGAGGGGCGGGAGTTTCCACAATGAGCAGTTCTTC.

The V gene is TRBV7-3, the J gene TRBJ2-5; the D is unclear. CDR1 SGHTA and CDR2 FQGTGA come from the germline V gene. Trimming stripped 7 bases from V and 7 bases from J, with 19 bases between. The CDR3 spans 14 residues. The CDR3 nucleotides read TGTGCCAGCAACCCTCCAAGCGAGTCACGGACCCAGTACTTC. It encodes CASNPPSESRTQYF.

The chain employs TRBV7-3 and TRBJ2-2, with a tentative D call TRBD1 (6 bases). Germline loops: CDR1 SGHTA, CDR2 FQGTGA. CDR3 length: 14 residues. V shed 6 bases and J shed 4 bases, with 12 bases lying between them. The CDR3 region is CASSPGTSTGELFF. The CDR3 DNA follows: TGTGCCAGCAGTCCCGGGACAAGCACCGGGGAGCTGTTTTTT.

V usage is TRBV11-2 and J usage is TRBJ2-1, with TRBD1 matching 9 bases. The V segment lost 5 bases and the J segment 5 bases; nucleotides outside the gene matches: 13. Per germline, CDR1 SGHAT and CDR2 FQNNGV. The CDR3 runs 17 residues. CDR3 sequence (DNA): TGTGCCAGCAGCCCCCGGGACAGGGAGTTTTCGAACAATGAGCAGTTCTTC. This codes for CASSPRDREFSNNEQFF.

This chain connects TRBV6-4 to TRBJ2-1, with 7 bases identical to TRBD2. Trimming removed 5 bases from V and 4 bases from J; junction bases left unmatched: 8. This CDR3 is built from 15 residues. Germline-derived CDR1 and CDR2 are MRHNA and SNTAGT. CDR3 sequence (DNA): TGTGCCAGCAGTCACCTAGCGGCTTCTTACAATGAGCAGTTCTTC. As protein: CASSHLAASYNEQFF.

In this sample, this clone turned up many times. Other DNA sequences in the same sample also yield this CDR3. The V call is TRBV5-4, the J call TRBJ2-5; the D is unclear. The V gene lost 0 bases and the J gene lost 1 base, with 7 bases spanning the gap. CDR1 and CDR2 from the germline V gene are SGHNT and YYREEE (reference sequence). The CDR3 length is 14 residues. The CDR3 DNA reads as TGTGCCAGCAGCTTGGCCCAGCTCCAAGAGACCCAGTACTTC. Amino acid sequence: CASSLAQLQETQYF.

The V and J genes are TRBV6-1 and TRBJ2-3; 7 positions match TRBD2. Trimming removed 2 bases from V and 3 bases from J; junction bases left unmatched: 5. The CDR3 has 15 amino acids. Germline V gene lookup returns CDR1 MNHNS and CDR2 SASEGT. The CDR3 region has the DNA TGTGCCAGCAGTGAACTAGCGGCTGGGACAGATACGCAGTATTTT. It is translated as CASSELAAGTDTQYF.

This clone was seen a few times. This chain joins TRBV11-2 and TRBJ2-5; no firm D call. This CDR3 is built from 13 residues. Germline V gene sequence: CDR1 SGHAT, CDR2 FQNNGV. V was trimmed by 5 bases and J by 7 bases, leaving 14 bases between them. The CDR3 DNA reads as TGTGCCAGCAGCCCTCGGATCTACGGGACCCAGTACTTC. Protein: CASSPRIYGTQYF. The variable domain in full, completed from reference TRBV11-2 and TRBJ2-5, reads EAGVAQSPRYKIIEKRQSVAFWCNPISGHATLYWYQQILGQGPKLLIQFQNNGVVDDSQLPKDRFSAERLKGVDSTLKIQPAKLEDSAVYLCASSPRIYGTQYFGPGTRLLVL.

The rearrangement uses TRBV4-1 and TRBJ2-5, with TRBD1 as a possible D gene (6 bases). With 4 bases removed from V and 2 bases from J, the gap between germline ends came to 17 bases. Germline CDR1 MGHRA, CDR2 YSYEKL. The CDR3 consists of 16 residues. CDR3 sequence reads: CASSRGAGDLQETQYF. The CDR3 DNA follows: TGCGCCAGCAGCCGGGGAGCAGGGGACCTGCAAGAGACCCAGTACTTC.

This clone has a handful of counts. V is TRBV7-2 and J is TRBJ2-7; D is unclear. V lost 5 bases and J 2 bases, leaving 16 bases between the germline ends. This CDR3 has 15 amino acids. The germline V gene encodes CDR1 SGHTA and CDR2 FQGNSA. The CDR3 DNA is TGTGCCAGCAGCCCGCTCTGGGCTCCGACCTACGAGCAGTACTTC. Amino acid sequence: CASSPLWAPTYEQYF.

Comment on this clone: A far larger clone is only one base removed, so a read error is likely. The chain has TRBV29-1 and TRBJ2-7, with D maybe TRBD2 (6 bases). V was pared by 7 bases and J by 2 bases, with 12 bases between. The germline gives CDR1 SQVTM, CDR2 ANQGSEA. The CDR3 has 12 amino acids. The CDR3 region has the DNA TGCAGCGCGCGGGACGAAACCTACGAGCAGTACTTC. Translated, it gives CSARDETYEQYF.

This chain uses TRBV2 with TRBJ1-1; 7 bases map to TRBD1. The germline V gene has CDR1 SNHLY and CDR2 FYNNEI. The CDR3 has 13 residues. The junction had 7 bases not matched to a gene; V was cut back by 5 bases and J by 7 bases. The CDR3 spells CASSLGTEVEAFF. CDR3 nucleotides: TGTGCCAGCAGTCTGGGGACAGAAGTTGAAGCTTTCTTT.

CDR3 in DNA: TGCGCCAGCAGCCCTTCGCGGGGGGTGGCCACCGGGGAGCTGTTTTTT. Translation: CASSPSRGVATGELFF. The chain carries TRBV5-1 and TRBJ2-2; 8 nucleotides agree with TRBD2. The CDR3 totals 16 residues. The germline CDR1 and CDR2 sequences are SGHRS and YFSETQ. The junction had 9 bases not matched to a gene; V was cut back by 4 bases and J by 4 bases.

The J gene is TRBJ2-7, the V gene TRBV28; the D is unclear. In germline, CDR1 is MDHEN, CDR2 SYDVKM. V was shortened by 4 bases and J by 3 bases, with 10 bases between the two germline ends. The CDR3 spans 13 residues. CDR3 region: CASSSGSDYEQYF. CDR3 DNA sequence: TGTGCCAGCAGTTCCGGGTCCGACTACGAGCAGTACTTC.

This chain joins TRBV28 and TRBJ1-4; D is possibly TRBD1 (5 bases). The CDR3 is 14 residues long. The V end was cut by 8 bases, the J end by 12 bases, with 22 bases between. Germline values: CDR1 MDHEN, CDR2 SYDVKM. The DNA of the CDR3 is TGTGCCAGCGGTCGGGTTGGTTTGACAGAGGAACTGTTTTTT. Its translation: CASGRVGLTEELFF.

The CDR3 DNA sequence: TGTGCCAGCAGCCCGGGACTAGCGGGGAAAGGAGAGACCCAGTACTTC. This encodes CASSPGLAGKGETQYF. The rearrangement links TRBV7-2 to TRBJ2-5; TRBD2 aligns across 13 bases. Germline loops: CDR1 SGHTA, CDR2 FQGNSA. CDR3 size: 16 residues. V was pared by 5 bases and J by 4 bases, with 7 bases of the junction left unmatched.

This clone was found many times. At one end, the junction sequence differs from germline, possibly due to a read error. Distinct nucleotide sequences in the sample also encode this CDR3. The V and J genes are TRBV30 and TRBJ1-2; 9 bases match TRBD1. Germline-derived CDR1 and CDR2 are GTSNPN and SVGIG (reference sequence). The CDR3 is made up of 15 amino acids. The CDR3 sequence: CAFTGTGSPGYGYTF. The CDR3 DNA follows: TGTGCCTTTACCGGGACAGGGAGTCCGGGCTATGGATACACCTTC.

The chain is built from TRBV28 and TRBJ2-7; either TRBD1 or TRBD2 may supply D (6 bases each). Germline values: CDR1 MDHEN, CDR2 SYDVKM. This CDR3 contains 14 residues. V dropped 6 bases and J dropped 4 bases, with 16 bases sitting between them. In DNA form, the CDR3 reads TGTGCCAGCAGGCGAACGGGGGCTCGGTACGAGCAGTACTTC. Its translation is CASRRTGARYEQYF.

To note about this clone: At one boundary the junction diverges from the germline segment, which might be a read error. This chain joins TRBV7-7 and TRBJ2-3; 9 bases match TRBD1. Germline values: CDR1 SSHAT, CDR2 FNYEAQ (reference sequence). The CDR3 extends over 15 amino acids. The CDR3 protein is CASSFGDRETDTQYF. CDR3 coding DNA: TGTGCTAGCAGTTTTGGGGACAGGGAGACAGATACGCAGTATTTT.

V and J are TRBV7-9 and TRBJ2-1, with 9 bases matching TRBD2. The V and J ends lost 2 bases and 4 bases, in that order; junction bases with no gene match: 9. The germline gives CDR1 SEHNR, CDR2 FQNEAQ (reference sequence). The CDR3 runs 17 residues. CDR3 coding DNA: TGTGCCAGCAGCTTATCGGCGGGAGGGGAGGTATACAATGAGCAGTTCTTC. Its protein product is CASSLSAGGEVYNEQFF.

This clone was observed at least ten times. This chain links TRBV9 with TRBJ2-5; TRBD2 might be the D (6 bases). The J call may be incorrect, as the DNA end agrees better with TRBJ2-7. The CDR3 length is 14 residues. CDR1 and CDR2 from the germline V gene are SGDLS and YYNGEE. In DNA, the CDR3 is TGTGCCAGCAGCGCCGCTAGCGCCTCCTACGAGCAGTACTTC. Encoded protein: CASSAASASYEQYF.

CDR3 region: CASSVYPADETQYF. Written as DNA, the CDR3 is TGTGCCAGCAGTGTCTACCCGGCCGACGAGACCCAGTACTTC. V gene TRBV6-1 combines with J gene TRBJ2-5; no firm D call. There are 14 residues in the CDR3. V shed 4 bases and J shed 5 bases, with 14 bases lying between them. CDR1 is MNHNS and CDR2 is SASEGT in the germline V gene.

The CDR3 nucleotides are TGTGCCTGGAGTAGAGTGGTCGGTGAAAAACTGTTTTTT. This sequence encodes CAWSRVVGEKLFF. The rearrangement links TRBV30 to TRBJ1-4; D is uncertain. The CDR3 runs 13 residues. V lost 2 bases and J lost 7, with 11 bases in between. Per germline, CDR1 GTSNPN and CDR2 SVGIG (reference sequence). Filled out from reference TRBV30 and TRBJ1-4, the complete variable domain reads SQTIHQWPATLVQPVGSPLSLECTVEGTSNPNLYWYRQAAGRGLQLLFYSVGIGQISSEVPQNLSASRPQDRQFILSSKKLLLSDSGFYLCAWSRVVGEKLFFGSGTQLSVL.

This clone is deemed medium-sized. Other DNA sequences of this sample code for an identical CDR3. J is TRBJ1-2 and V is TRBV2; no definite D call. V shed 7 bases and J shed 7 bases, with 13 bases lying between them. CDR1 and CDR2 from the germline V gene are SNHLY and FYNNEI. This CDR3 is built from 12 residues. The DNA for the CDR3 is TGTGCCAGCATAGCGGTAGGAGGTGGCTACACCTTC. Its protein product is CASIAVGGGYTF.